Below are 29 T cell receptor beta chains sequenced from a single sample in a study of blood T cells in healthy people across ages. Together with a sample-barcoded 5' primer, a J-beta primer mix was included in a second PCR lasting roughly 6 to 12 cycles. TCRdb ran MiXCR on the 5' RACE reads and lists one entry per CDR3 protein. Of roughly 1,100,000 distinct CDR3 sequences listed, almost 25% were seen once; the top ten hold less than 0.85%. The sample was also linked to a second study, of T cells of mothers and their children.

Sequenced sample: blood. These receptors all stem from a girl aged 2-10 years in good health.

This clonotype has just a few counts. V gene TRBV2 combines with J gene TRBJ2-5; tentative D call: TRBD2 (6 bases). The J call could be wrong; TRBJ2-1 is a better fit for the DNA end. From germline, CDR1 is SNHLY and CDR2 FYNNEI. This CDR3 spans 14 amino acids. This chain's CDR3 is CATQGRGAHNEQFF. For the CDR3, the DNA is TGTGCCACGCAAGGGCGGGGAGCTCACAATGAGCAGTTCTTC.

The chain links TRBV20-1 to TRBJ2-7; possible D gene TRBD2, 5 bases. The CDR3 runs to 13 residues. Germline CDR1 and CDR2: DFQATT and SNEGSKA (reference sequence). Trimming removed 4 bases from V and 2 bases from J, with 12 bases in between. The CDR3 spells CSAIFGEPYEQYF. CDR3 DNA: TGCAGTGCTATTTTCGGGGAACCCTACGAGCAGTACTTC.

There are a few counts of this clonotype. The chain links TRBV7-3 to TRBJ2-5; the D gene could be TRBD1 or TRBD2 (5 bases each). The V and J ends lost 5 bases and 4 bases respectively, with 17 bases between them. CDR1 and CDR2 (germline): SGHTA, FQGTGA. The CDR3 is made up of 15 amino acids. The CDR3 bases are TGTGCCAGCAGCCCCCGCCCAGACAGCGGAGAGACCCAGTACTTC. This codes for CASSPRPDSGETQYF.

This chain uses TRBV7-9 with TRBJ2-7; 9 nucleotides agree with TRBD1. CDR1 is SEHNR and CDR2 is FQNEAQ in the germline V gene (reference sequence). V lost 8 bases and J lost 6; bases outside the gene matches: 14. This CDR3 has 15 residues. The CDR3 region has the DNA TGTGCCAGCGCCCCAACCGGGACAGGGTTTGGCGAGCAGTACTTC. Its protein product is CASAPTGTGFGEQYF.

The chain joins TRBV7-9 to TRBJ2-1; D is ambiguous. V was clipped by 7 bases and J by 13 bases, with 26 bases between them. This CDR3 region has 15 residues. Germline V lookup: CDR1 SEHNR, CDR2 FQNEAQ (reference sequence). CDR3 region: CASKAAVATQETQFF. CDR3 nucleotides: TGTGCCAGCAAGGCTGCAGTCGCGACCCAAGAGACCCAGTTCTTC.

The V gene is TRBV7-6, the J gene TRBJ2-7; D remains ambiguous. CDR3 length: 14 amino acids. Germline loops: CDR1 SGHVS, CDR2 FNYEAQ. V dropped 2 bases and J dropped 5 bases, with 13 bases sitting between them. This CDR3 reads CASSLNAFGDEQYF. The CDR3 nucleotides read TGTGCCAGCAGCTTAAATGCGTTTGGGGACGAGCAGTACTTC.

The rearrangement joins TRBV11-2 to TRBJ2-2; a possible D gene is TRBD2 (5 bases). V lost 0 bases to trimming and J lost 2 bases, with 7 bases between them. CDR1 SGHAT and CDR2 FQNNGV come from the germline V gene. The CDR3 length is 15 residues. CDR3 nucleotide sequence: TGTGCCAGCAGCTTAGAACTAGATAACACCGGGGAGCTGTTTTTT. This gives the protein CASSLELDNTGELFF.

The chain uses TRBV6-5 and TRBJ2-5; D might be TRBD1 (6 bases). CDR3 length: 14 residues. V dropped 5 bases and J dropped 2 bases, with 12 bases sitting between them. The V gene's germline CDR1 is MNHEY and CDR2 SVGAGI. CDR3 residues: CASSAGDGQETQYF. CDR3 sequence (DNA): TGTGCCAGCAGTGCAGGGGACGGTCAAGAGACCCAGTACTTC.

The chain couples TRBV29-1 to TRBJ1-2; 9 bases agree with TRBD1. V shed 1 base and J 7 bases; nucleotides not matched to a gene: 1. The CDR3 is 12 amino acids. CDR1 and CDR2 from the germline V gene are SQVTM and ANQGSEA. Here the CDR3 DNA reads TGCAGCGTTGAAGTGGGACAGGGTGGCTACACCTTC. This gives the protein CSVEVGQGGYTF.

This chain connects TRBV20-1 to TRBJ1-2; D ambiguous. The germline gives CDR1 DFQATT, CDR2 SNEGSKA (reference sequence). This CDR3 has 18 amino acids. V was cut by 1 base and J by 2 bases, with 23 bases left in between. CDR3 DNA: TGCAGTGCTAGAGGTTGGTGGTTCGATCCCGGGCCCAACTATGGCTACACCTTC. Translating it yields CSARGWWFDPGPNYGYTF.

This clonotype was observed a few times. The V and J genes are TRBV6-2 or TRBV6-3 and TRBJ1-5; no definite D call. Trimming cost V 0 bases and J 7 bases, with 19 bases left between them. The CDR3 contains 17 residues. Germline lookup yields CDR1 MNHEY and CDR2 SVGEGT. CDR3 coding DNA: TGTGCCAGCAGTTACTCGAGTCTTGGATCAGCCTACCAGCCCCAGCATTTT. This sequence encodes CASSYSSLGSAYQPQHF.

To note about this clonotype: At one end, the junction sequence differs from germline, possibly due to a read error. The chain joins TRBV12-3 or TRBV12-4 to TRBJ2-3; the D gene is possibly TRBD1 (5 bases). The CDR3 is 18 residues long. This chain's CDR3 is CANSPILGHLFSSDTQYF. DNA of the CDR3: TGTGCCAACAGTCCAATTCTCGGACACCTTTTTTCTTCAGATACGCAGTATTTT.

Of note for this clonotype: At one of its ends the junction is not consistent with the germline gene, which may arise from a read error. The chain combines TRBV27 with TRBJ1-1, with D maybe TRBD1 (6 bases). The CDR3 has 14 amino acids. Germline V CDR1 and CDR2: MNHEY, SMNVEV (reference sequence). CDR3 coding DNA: TGTGCCAGCAGTTGGGGGGCCCCGAACACTGGAGCTTTCTTT. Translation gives CASSWGAPNTGAFF.

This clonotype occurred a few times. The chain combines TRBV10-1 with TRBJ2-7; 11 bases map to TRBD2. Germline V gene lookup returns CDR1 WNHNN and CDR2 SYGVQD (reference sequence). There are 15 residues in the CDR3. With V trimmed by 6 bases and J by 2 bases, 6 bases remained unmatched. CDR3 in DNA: TGCGCCAGCAGCGATGGGACTAGCGGAGCCTACGAGCAGTACTTC. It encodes CASSDGTSGAYEQYF.

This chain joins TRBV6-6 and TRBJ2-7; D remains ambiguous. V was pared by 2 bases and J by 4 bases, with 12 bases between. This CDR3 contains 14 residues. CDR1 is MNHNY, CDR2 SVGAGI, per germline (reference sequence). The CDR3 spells CASSYTKLGYEQYF. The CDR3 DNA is TGTGCCAGCAGTTACACAAAGCTAGGGTACGAGCAGTACTTC.

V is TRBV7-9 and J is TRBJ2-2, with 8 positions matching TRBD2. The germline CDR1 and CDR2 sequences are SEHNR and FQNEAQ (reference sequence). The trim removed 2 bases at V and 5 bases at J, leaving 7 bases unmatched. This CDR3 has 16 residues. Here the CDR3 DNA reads TGTGCCAGCAGCTTACCCACTAGCGGAGGGACCGGGGAGCTGTTTTTT. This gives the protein CASSLPTSGGTGELFF.

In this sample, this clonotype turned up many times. CDR3: CASSFGRGGEQYF. Written as DNA, the CDR3 is TGTGCCAGCAGCTTCGGAAGGGGTGGCGAGCAGTACTTC. This chain links TRBV7-3 with TRBJ2-7; weak D call: TRBD1 (5 bases). The CDR3 has 13 amino acids. The germline V and J ends were trimmed by 3 bases and 6 bases, with 12 bases remaining between them. Germline loops: CDR1 SGHTA, CDR2 FQGTGA.

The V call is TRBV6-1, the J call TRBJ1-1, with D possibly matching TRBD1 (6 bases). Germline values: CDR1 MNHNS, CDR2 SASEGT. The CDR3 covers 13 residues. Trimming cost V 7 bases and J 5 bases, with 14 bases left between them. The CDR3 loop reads CASKEEGQTEAFF. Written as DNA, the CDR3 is TGTGCCAGCAAGGAAGAAGGACAGACTGAAGCTTTCTTT.

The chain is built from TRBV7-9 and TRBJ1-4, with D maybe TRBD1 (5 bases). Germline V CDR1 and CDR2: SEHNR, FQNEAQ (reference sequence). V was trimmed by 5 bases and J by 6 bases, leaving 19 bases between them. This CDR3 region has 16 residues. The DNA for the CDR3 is TGTGCCAGCAGCCCCCGACTTGGGACGGGAGATGAAAAACTGTTTTTT. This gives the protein CASSPRLGTGDEKLFF.

CDR3 sequence reads: CASTAIGGINEKLFF. For the CDR3, the DNA is TGTGCCAGCACCGCCATAGGGGGCATTAATGAAAAACTGTTTTTT. The rearrangement joins TRBV27 to TRBJ1-4, with TRBD1 identical over 7 bases. Germline lookup yields CDR1 MNHEY and CDR2 SMNVEV (reference sequence). This CDR3 has 15 amino acids. V lost 7 bases and J lost 4; bases outside the gene matches: 9.

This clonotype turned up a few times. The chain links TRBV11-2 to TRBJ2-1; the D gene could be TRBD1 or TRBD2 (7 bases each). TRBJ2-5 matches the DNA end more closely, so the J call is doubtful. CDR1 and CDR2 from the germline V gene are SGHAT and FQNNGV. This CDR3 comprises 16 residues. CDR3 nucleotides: TGTGCCAGCAGCTTGGAGGGAGGGGGCCAAGGAGAGACCCAGTACTTC. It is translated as CASSLEGGGQGETQYF.

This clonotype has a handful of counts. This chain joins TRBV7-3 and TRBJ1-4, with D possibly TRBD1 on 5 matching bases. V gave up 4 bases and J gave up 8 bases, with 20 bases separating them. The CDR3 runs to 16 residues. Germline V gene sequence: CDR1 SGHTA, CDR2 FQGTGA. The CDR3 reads CASSSSPGLDGEKLFF. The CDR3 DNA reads TGTGCCAGCAGCTCATCCCCAGGGTTGGACGGGGAAAAACTGTTTTTT.

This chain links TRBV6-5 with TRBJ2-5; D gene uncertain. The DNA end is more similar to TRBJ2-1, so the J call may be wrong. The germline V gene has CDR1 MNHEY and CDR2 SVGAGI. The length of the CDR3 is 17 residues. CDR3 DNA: TGTGCCAGCAGTTACTCCTCGGGCCACTCTGCGTCGAATGAGCAGTTCTTC. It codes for CASSYSSGHSASNEQFF.

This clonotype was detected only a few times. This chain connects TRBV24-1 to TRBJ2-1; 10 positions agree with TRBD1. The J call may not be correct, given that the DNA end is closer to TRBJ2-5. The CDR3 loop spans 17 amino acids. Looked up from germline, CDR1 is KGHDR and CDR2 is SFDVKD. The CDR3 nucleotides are TGTGCCACTTCACAGGGACAGGGGAGGACTGGGGTAGAGACCCAGTACTTC. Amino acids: CATSQGQGRTGVETQYF.

In DNA, the CDR3 is TGTGCCTGGCAGGGGACTAGCTCCTACAATGAGCAGTTCTTC. Translating gives CAWQGTSSYNEQFF. This sequence joins TRBV30 and TRBJ2-1, with 8 bases lining up with TRBD2. This CDR3 comprises 14 residues. Germline-derived CDR1 and CDR2 are GTSNPN and SVGIG (reference sequence). Unmatched junction bases numbered 3, after V lost 5 bases and J lost 0 bases. Based on the CDR3 plus reference TRBV30 and TRBJ2-1, the full variable domain is SQTIHQWPATLVQPVGSPLSLECTVEGTSNPNLYWYRQAAGRGLQLLFYSVGIGQISSEVPQNLSASRPQDRQFILSSKKLLLSDSGFYLCAWQGTSSYNEQFFGPGTRLTVL.

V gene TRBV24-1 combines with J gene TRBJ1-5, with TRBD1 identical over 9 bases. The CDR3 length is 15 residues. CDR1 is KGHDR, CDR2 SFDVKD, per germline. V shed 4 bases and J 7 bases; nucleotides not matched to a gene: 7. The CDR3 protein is CATSDPGTGRQPQHF. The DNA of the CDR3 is TGTGCCACCAGTGACCCCGGGACAGGGCGACAGCCCCAGCATTTT.

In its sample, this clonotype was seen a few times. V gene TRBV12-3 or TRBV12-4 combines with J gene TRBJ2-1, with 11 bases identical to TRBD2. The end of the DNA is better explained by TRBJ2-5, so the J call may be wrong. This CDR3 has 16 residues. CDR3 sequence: CASSRVMTSGKETQYF. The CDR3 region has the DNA TGTGCCAGCAGCCGAGTAATGACTAGCGGGAAAGAGACCCAGTACTTC.

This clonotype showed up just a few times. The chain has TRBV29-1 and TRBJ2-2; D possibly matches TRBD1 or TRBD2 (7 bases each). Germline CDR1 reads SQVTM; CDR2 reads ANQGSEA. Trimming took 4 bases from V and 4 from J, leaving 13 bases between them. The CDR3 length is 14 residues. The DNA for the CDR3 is TGCAGCGTTGCTGACAGGGAGGGCACCGGGGAGCTGTTTTTT. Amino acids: CSVADREGTGELFF.

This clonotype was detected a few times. DNA of the CDR3: TGTGCCAGCAGTTATATAGATAGCAATCAGCCCCAGCATTTT. Its translation: CASSYIDSNQPQHF. The J gene is TRBJ1-5, the V gene TRBV6-6; no definite D call. CDR1 is MNHNY and CDR2 is SVGAGI in the germline V gene (reference sequence). Trimming left V 3 bases short and J 0 bases short, with 6 bases between. CDR3 length equals 14 residues.